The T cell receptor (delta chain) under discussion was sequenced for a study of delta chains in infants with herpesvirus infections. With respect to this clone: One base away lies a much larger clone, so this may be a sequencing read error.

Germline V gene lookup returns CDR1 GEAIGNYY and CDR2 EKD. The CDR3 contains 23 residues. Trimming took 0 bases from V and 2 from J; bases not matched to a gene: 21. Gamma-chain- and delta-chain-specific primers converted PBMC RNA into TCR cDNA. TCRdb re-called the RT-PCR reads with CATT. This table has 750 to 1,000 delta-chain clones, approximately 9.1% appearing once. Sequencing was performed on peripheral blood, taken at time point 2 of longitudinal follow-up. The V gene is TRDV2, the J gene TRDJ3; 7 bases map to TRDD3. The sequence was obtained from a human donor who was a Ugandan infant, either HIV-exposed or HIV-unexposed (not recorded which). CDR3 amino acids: CACDTVTGGIHGEGPWDTRQMFF. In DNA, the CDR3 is TGTGCCTGTGACACCGTCACTGGAGGGATACACGGGGAGGGTCCCTGGGACACCCGACAGATGTTTTTC.